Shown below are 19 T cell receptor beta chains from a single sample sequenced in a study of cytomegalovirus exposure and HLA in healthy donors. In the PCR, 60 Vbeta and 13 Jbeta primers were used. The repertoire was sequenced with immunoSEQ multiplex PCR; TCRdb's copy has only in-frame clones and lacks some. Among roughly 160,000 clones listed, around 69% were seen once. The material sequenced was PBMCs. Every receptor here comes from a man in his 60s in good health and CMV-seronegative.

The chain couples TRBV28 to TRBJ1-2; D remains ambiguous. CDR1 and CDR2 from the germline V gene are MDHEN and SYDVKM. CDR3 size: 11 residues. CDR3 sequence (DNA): TGTGCAGTACGAGCTAACTATGGCTACACCTTC. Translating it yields CAVRANYGYTF.

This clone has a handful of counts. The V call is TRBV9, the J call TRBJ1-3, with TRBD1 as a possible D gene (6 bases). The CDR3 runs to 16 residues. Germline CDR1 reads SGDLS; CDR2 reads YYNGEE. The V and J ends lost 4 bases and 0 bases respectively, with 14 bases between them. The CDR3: CASSSRTASSGNTIYF. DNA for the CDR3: TGTGCCAGCAGCTCGAGGACAGCGAGCTCTGGAAACACCATATATTTT. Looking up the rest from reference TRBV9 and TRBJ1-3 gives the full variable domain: DSGVTQTPKHLITATGQRVTLRCSPRSGDLSVYWYQQSLDQGLQFLIQYYNGEERAKGNILERFSAQQFPDLHSELNLSSLELGDSALYFCASSSRTASSGNTIYFGEGSWLTVV.

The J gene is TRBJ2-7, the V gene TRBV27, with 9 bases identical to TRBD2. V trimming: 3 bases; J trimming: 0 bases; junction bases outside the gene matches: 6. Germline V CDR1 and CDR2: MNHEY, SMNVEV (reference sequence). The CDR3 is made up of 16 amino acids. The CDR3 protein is CASSFSGGRASYEQYF. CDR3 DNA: TGTGCCAGCAGTTTTTCTGGCGGGAGGGCCTCCTACGAGCAGTACTTC.

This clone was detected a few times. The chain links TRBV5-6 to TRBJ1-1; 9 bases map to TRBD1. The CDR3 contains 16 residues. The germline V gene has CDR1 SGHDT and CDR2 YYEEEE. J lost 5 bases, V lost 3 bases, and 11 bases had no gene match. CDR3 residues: CASSWTGAGFGTEAFF. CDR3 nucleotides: TGTGCCAGCAGCTGGACAGGGGCCGGGTTCGGGACTGAAGCTTTCTTT.

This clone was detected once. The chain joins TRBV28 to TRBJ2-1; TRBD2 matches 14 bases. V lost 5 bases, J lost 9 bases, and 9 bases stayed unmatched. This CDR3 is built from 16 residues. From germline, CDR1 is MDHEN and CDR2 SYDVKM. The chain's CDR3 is CASSEPTSGRVGEQFF. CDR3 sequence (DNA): TGTGCCAGCAGTGAACCGACTAGCGGGAGGGTAGGTGAGCAGTTCTTC.

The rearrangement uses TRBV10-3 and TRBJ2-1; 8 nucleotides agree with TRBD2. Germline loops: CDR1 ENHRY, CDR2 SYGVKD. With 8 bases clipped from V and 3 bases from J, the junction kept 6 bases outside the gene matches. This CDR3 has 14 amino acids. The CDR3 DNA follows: TGTGCCATCTCAACCGGGACTAGCTACAATGAGCAGTTCTTC. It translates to CAISTGTSYNEQFF.

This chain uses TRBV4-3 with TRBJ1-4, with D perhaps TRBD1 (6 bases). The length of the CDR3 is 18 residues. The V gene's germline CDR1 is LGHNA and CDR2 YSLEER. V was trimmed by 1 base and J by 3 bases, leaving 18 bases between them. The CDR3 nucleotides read TGCGCCAGCAGCCAAGCCCGGACAGACTTGGGAGCTAATGAAAAACTGTTTTTT. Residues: CASSQARTDLGANEKLFF.

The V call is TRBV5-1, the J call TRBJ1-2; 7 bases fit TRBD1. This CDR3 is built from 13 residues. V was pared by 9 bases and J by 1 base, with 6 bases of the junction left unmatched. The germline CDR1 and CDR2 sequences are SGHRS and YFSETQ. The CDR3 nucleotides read TGCGCCACCGGGGCAGGGGGTAACTATGGCTACACCTTC. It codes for CATGAGGNYGYTF. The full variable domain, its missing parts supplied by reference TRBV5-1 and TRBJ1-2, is KAGVTQTPRYLIKTRGQQVTLSCSPISGHRSVSWYQQTPGQGLQFLFEYFSETQRNKGNFPGRFSGRQFSNSRSEMNVSTLELGDSALYLCATGAGGNYGYTFGSGTRLTVV.

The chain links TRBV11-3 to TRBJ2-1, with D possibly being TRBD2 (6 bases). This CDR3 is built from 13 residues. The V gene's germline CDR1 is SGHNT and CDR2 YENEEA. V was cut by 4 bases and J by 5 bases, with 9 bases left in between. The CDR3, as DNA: TGTGCCAGCAGCTCGGAGGGAAACAATGAGCAGTTCTTC. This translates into CASSSEGNNEQFF. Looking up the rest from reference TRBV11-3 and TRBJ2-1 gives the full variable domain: EAGVVQSPRYKIIEKKQPVAFWCNPISGHNTLYWYLQNLGQGPELLIRYENEEAVDDSQLPKDRFSAERLKGVDSTLKIQPAELGDSAVYLCASSSEGNNEQFFGPGTRLTVL.

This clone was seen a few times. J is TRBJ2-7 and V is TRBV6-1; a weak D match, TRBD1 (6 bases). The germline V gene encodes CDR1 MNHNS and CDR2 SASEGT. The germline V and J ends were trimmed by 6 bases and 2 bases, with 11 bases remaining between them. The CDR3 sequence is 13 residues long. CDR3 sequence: CASRTGPTYEQYF. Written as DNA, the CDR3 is TGTGCCAGCAGGACAGGACCAACCTACGAGCAGTACTTC.

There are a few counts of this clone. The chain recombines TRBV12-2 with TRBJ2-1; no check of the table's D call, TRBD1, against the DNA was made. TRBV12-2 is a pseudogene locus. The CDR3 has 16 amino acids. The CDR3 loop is CASRLKDRRSYNEQFF. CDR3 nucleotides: TGTGCAAGTCGCCTCAAAGACAGGCGCTCCTACAATGAGCAGTTCTTC.

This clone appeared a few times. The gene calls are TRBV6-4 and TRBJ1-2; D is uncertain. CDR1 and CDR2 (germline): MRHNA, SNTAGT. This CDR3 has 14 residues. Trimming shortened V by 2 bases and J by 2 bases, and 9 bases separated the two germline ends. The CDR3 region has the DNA TGTGCCAGCAGTGACCTAGGCGGAAACTATGGCTACACCTTC. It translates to CASSDLGGNYGYTF.

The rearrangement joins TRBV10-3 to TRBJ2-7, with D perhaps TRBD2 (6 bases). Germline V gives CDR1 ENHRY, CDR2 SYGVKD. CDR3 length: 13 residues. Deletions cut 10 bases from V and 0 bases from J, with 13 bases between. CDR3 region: CATRDSNSYEQYF. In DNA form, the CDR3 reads TGTGCCACACGGGACTCCAACTCCTACGAGCAGTACTTC.

CDR3 region: CASSAQGGTEAFF. The CDR3 DNA follows: TGTGCCAGCAGTGCCCAAGGGGGCACTGAAGCTTTCTTT. The gene calls are TRBV6-1 and TRBJ1-1; perhaps TRBD1 as D (6 bases). V was trimmed by 4 bases and J by 4 bases, leaving 10 bases between them. Germline-derived CDR1 and CDR2 are MNHNS and SASEGT. The CDR3 is 13 amino acids.

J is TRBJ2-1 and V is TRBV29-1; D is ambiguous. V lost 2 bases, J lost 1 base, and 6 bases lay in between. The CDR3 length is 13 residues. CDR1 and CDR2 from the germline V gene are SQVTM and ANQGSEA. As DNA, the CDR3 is TGCAGCGTTGAAATCTTTTCCTACAATGAGCAGTTCTTC. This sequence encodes CSVEIFSYNEQFF.

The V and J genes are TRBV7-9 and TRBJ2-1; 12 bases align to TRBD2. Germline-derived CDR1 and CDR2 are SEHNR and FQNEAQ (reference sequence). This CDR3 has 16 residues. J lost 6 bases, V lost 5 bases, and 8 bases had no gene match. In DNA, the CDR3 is TGTGCCAGCAGCCCACCTAGCGGGAGGGCCGTCAATGAGCAGTTCTTC. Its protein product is CASSPPSGRAVNEQFF.

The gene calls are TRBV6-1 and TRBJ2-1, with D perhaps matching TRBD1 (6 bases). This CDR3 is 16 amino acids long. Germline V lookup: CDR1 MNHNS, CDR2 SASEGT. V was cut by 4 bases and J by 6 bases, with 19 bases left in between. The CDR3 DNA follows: TGTGCCAGCAGTGTAGGGGTAACACAGGGACGCAATGAGCAGTTCTTC. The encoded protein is CASSVGVTQGRNEQFF.

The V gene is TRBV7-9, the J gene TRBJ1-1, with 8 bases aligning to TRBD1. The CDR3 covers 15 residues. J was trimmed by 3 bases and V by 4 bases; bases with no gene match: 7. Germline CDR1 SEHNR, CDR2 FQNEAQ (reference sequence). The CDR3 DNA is TGTGCCAGCAGCTCCGGGACAGGACTTCACACTGAAGCTTTCTTT. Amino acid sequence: CASSSGTGLHTEAFF.

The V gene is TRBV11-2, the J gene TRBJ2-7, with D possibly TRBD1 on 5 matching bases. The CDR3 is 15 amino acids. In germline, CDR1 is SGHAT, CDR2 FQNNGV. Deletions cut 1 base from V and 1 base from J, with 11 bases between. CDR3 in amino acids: CASSLVAQGSYEQYF. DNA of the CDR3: TGTGCCAGCAGCTTAGTGGCTCAGGGATCCTACGAGCAGTACTTC.